This T cell receptor (beta chain) appears in the sequencing data of a study of cytomegalovirus exposure and HLA in healthy donors. General study results and limits: CMV serostatus was the sole immune exposure data available. High specificity and sensitivity for cytomegalovirus status were reported for the classifier.

This clone was seen more than once but under ten times. Its specificity is unknown. The CDR3 sequence is 15 residues long. The germline CDR1 and CDR2 sequences are ENHRY and SYGVKD. With V trimmed by 6 bases and J by 6 bases, 10 bases remained unmatched. 13 Jbeta primers and 60 Vbeta primers were used for the PCR. Only in-frame clones appear in the TCRdb table, and some are missing; sequencing was by immunoSEQ multiplex PCR. The sample holds about 170,000 clones, roughly 80% seen once. The rearrangement uses TRBV10-3 and TRBJ2-2; 7 nucleotides match TRBD2. The sample consisted of PBMCs. This receptor was taken from a man aged 25 to 45 in good health and CMV-seropositive. The CDR3 loop is CAISPGPGGSGELFF. Here the CDR3 DNA reads TGTGCCATCAGCCCCGGGCCCGGGGGGTCCGGGGAGCTGTTTTTT.